This T cell receptor (beta chain) emerged from a study of cytomegalovirus exposure and HLA in healthy donors. General observations from the study: CMV serostatus was the only immune exposure information that was available. Further analysis was carried out later, and it showed several of the most significant clusters appearing linked to common viral pathogens.

This PCR relied on a set of 60 Vbeta primers and 13 Jbeta primers. Generated by immunoSEQ multiplex PCR, the TCRdb table keeps only in-frame clones and is missing some. The table lists almost 200,000 clones, around 75% of them singletons. This CDR3 spans 12 amino acids. Germline assignment: CDR1 MDHEN and CDR2 SYDVKM. J lost 4 bases, V lost 7 bases, and 2 bases had no gene match. Turning to this clone: Its target is unknown.

V usage is TRBV28 and J usage is TRBJ2-7, with 9 bases aligning to TRBD1. The TCR sequence derives from a male donor in good health and CMV-seropositive. The specimen was PBMCs. CDR3 protein: CASTGTGYEQYF. The DNA of the CDR3 is TGTGCCAGCACCGGGACAGGGTACGAGCAGTACTTC.